This TCR beta chain was sequenced in a study of T cells in tumors after PD-1 blockade. Study-wide background: Treatment was either pembrolizumab 200 mg every 3 weeks or cemiplimab 350 mg every 2 weeks. Some patients also took daily vismodegib 150 mg during anti-PD-1 treatment. Study results and limitations: Peripheral recruitment is suggested, as some novel exhausted tumor clones were in pre-treatment blood.

The data were produced by immunoSEQ multiplex PCR, yet TCRdb's version contains in-frame clones alone and is incomplete. The sample carries 60,000 to 70,000 clones, 74% recorded once. Germline values: CDR1 MNHEY, CDR2 SMNVEV (reference sequence). The CDR3 runs 15 residues. After removal of 5 bases from V and 4 bases from J, the junction contained 10 bases not matched to a gene. Template: tumor biopsy or peripheral blood genomic DNA, roughly 600-6,004 ng per sample. A note on this clone: What it recognizes is unknown.

Sequences were derived from PBMCs, sampled after anti-PD-1 treatment. The receptor was isolated from a human donor with basal cell carcinoma. V is TRBV27 and J is TRBJ1-2, with 7 bases aligning to TRBD1. DNA of the CDR3: TGTGCCAGCAGTACCCTGACAGGGACGAGCTATGGCTACACCTTC. Translation: CASSTLTGTSYGYTF.